This paragraph covers one T cell receptor beta chain sequence. The target antigen is unknown. The data belong to a study of shared clonotypes between healthy human individuals. Study-level background: Every donor yielded three CD4 naive, three CD4 memory, two CD8 naive and one CD8 memory plate. The study's findings and limits: Non-shared clonotypes displayed generation probabilities falling below those of clonotypes present in all four donors.

Libraries were prepared by immunoSEQ multiplex PCR; TCRdb keeps only in-frame clonotypes and omits some of them. The sample includes approximately 2.3 million clones, approximately 93% of them seen just once. The germline V gene has CDR1 WNHNN and CDR2 SYGVQD (reference sequence). J lost 4 bases, V lost 8 bases, and 20 bases had no gene match. The CDR3 consists of 18 residues. The sequenced sample was naive CD4+ T cells from PBMCs. Stated subset: CD45RA+ positively selected. This receptor was obtained from a man aged 18-30 years in good health. Some clones in this sample may be carry-over from other donors' samples. V and J are TRBV10-1 and TRBJ2-7; 10 positions agree with TRBD2. The CDR3 DNA sequence: TGCGCCAGCGGGGAAAAGGTAGCGGGAGGACGGGCGCAGTACGAGCAGTACTTC. Translated, it gives CASGEKVAGGRAQYEQYF.